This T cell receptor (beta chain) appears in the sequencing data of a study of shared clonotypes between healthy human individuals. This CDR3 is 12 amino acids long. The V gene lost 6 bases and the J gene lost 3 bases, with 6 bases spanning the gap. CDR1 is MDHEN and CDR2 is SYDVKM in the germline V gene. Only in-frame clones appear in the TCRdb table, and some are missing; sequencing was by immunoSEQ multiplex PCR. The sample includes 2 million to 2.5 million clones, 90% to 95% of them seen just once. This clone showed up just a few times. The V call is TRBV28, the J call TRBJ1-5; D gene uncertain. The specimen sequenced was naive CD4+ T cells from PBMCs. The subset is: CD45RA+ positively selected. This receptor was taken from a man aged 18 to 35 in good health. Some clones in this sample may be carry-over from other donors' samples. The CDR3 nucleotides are TGTGCCAGCAGGGAACCCAATCAGCCCCAGCATTTT. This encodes CASREPNQPQHF. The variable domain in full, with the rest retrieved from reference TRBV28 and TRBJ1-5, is DVKVTQSSRYLVKRTGEKVFLECVQDMDHENMFWYRQDPGLGLRLIYFSYDVKMKEKGDIPEGYSVSREKKERFSLILESASTNQTSMYLCASREPNQPQHFGDGTRLSIL.